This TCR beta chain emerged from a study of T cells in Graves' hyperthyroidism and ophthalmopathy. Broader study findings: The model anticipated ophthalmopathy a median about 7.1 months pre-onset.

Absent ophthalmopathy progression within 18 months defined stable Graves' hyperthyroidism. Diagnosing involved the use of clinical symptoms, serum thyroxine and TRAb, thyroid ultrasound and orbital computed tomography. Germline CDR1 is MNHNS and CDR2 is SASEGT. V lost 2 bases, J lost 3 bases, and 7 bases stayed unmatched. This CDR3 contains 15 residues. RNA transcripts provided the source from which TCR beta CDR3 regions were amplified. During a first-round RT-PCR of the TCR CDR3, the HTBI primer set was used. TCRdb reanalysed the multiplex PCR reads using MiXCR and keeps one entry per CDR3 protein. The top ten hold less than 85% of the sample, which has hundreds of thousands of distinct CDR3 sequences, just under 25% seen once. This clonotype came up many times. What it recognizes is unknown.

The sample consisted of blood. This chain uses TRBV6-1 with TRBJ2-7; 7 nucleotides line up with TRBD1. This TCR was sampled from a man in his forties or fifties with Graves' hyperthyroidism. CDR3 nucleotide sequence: TGTGCCAGCAGTGAAAGGATGGGACAGAGCTACGAGCAGTACTTC. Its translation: CASSERMGQSYEQYF.